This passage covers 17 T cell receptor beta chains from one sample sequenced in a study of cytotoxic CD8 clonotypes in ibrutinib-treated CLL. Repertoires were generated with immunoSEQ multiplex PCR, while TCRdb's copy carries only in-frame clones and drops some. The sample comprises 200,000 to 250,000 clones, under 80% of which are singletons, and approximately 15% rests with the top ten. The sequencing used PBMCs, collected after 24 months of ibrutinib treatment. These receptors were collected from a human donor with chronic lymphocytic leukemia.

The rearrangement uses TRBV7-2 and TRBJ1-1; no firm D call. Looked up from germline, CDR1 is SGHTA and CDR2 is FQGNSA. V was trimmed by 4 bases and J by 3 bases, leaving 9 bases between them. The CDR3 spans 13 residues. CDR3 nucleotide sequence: TGTGCCAGCAGCTCTACTCGGGACACTGAAGCTTTCTTT. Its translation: CASSSTRDTEAFF.

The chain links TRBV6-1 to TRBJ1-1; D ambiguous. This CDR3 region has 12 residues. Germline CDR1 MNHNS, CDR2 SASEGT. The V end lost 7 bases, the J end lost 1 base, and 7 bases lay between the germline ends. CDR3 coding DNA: TGTGCCAGCATCGTGGGGAACACTGAAGCTTTCTTT. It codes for CASIVGNTEAFF.

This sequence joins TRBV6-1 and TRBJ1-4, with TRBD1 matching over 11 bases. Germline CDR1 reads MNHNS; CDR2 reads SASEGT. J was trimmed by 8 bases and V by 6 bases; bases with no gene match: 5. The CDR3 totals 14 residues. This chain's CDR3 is CASRTDRGREKLFF. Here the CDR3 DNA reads TGTGCCAGCAGGACGGACAGGGGGCGCGAAAAACTGTTTTTT.

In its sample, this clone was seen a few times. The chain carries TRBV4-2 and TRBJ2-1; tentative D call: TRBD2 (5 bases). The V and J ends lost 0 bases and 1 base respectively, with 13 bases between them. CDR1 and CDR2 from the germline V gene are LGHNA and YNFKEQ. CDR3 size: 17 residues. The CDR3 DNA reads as TGTGCCAGCAGCCAAGATCTTTCCGGGAAGTCCTACAATGAGCAGTTCTTC. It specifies CASSQDLSGKSYNEQFF.

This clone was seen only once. CDR3 protein: CAISSGSFADTQYF. CDR3 sequence (DNA): TGTGCCATCTCGAGCGGGAGCTTCGCAGATACGCAGTATTTT. The chain employs TRBV30 and TRBJ2-3, with TRBD2 matching over 8 bases. V was clipped by 8 bases and J by 4 bases; unmatched bases: 11. The CDR3 is 14 amino acids. CDR1 and CDR2 (germline): GTSNPN, SVGIG (reference sequence).

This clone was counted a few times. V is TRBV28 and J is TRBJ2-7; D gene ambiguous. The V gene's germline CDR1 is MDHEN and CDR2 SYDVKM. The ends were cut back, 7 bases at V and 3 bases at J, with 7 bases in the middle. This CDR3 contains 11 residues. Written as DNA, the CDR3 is TGTGCCAGCACCTCGAACTACGAGCAGTACTTC. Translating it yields CASTSNYEQYF.

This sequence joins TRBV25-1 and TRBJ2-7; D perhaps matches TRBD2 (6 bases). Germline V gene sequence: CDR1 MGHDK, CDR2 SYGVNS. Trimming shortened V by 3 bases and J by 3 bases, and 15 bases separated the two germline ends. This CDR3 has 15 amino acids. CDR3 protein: CASSDQTSRRYEQYF. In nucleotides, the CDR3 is TGTGCCAGCAGTGACCAGACTAGTCGGCGCTACGAGCAGTACTTC.

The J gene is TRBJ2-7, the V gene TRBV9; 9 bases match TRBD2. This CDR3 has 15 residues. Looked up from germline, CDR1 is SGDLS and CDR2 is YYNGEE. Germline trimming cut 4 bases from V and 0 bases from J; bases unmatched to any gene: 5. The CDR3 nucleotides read TGTGCCAGCAGCCTGACTAGCGGACCCTCCTACGAGCAGTACTTC. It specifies CASSLTSGPSYEQYF.

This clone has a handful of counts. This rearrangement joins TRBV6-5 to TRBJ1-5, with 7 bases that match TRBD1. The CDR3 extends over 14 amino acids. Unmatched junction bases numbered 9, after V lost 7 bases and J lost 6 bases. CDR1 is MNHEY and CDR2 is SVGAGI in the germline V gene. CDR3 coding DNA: TGTGCCAGCATGGAAGGACAGGAGGCTCAGCCCCAGCATTTT. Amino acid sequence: CASMEGQEAQPQHF.

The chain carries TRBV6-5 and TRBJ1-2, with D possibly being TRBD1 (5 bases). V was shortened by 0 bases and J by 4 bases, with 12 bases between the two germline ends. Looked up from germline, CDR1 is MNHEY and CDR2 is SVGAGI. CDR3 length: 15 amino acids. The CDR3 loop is CASSYSGDRGYGYTF. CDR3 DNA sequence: TGTGCCAGCAGTTACTCAGGGGACCGGGGCTATGGCTACACCTTC.

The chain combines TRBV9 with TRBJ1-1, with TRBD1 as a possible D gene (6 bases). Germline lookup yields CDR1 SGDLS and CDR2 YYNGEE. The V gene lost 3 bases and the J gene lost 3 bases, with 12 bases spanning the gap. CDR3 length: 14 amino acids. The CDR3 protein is CASSGQVFDTEAFF. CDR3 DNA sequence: TGTGCCAGCAGCGGACAGGTATTCGACACTGAAGCTTTCTTT.

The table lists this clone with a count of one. The CDR3 sequence: CAWEPDQRAGYTF. In nucleotides, the CDR3 is TGTGCCTGGGAACCCGATCAGCGTGCTGGCTACACCTTC. V usage is TRBV30 and J usage is TRBJ1-2; D remains ambiguous. Germline V gene lookup returns CDR1 GTSNPN and CDR2 SVGIG (reference sequence). The CDR3 sequence is 13 residues long. Trimming cost V 5 bases and J 7 bases, with 17 bases left between them.

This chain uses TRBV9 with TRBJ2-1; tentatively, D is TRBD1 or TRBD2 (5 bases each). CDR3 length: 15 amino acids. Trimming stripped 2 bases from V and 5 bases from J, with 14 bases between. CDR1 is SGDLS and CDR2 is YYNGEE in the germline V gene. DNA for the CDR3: TGTGCCAGCAGCGTCGGGGACCCCTCAAACAATGAGCAGTTCTTC. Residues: CASSVGDPSNNEQFF.

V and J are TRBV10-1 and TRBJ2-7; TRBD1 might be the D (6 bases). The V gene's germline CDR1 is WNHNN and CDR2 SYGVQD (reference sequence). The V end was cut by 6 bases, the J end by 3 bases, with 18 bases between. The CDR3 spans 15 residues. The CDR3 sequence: CASSASDSYSYEQYF. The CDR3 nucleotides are TGCGCCAGCAGCGCCTCGGACAGTTATAGCTACGAGCAGTACTTC.

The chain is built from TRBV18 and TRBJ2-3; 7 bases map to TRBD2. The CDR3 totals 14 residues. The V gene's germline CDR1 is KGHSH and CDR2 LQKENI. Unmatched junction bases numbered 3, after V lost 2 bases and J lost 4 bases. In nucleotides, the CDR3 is TGTGCCAGCTCACCAGCGGGAGTGGCAGATACGCAGTATTTT. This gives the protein CASSPAGVADTQYF. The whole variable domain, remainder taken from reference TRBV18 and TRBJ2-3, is NAGVMQNPRHLVRRRGQEARLRCSPMKGHSHVYWYRQLPEEGLKFMVYLQKENIIDESGMPKERFSAEFPKEGPSILRIQQVVRGDSAAYFCASSPAGVADTQYFGPGTRLTVL.

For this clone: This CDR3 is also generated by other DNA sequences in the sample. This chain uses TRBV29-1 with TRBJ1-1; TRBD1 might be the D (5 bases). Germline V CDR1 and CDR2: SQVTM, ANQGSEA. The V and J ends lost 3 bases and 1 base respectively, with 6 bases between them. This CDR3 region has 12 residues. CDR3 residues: CSVEGGNTEAFF. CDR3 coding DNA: TGCAGCGTTGAGGGGGGGAACACTGAAGCTTTCTTT. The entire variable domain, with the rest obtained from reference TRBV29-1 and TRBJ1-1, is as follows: SAVISQKPSRDICQRGTSLTIQCQVDSQVTMMFWYRQQPGQSLTLIATANQGSEATYESGFVIDKFPISRPNLTFSTLTVSNMSPEDSSIYLCSVEGGNTEAFFGQGTRLTVV.

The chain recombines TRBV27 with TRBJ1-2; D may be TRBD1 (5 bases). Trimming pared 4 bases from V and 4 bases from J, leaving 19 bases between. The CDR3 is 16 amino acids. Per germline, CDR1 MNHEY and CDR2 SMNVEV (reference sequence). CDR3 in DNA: TGTGCCAGCAGTTGGGGGGTTGGCAGGGAGACCTATGGCTACACCTTC. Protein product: CASSWGVGRETYGYTF.